The clone carrying this T cell receptor beta chain has only one observation. V was pared by 0 bases and J by 6 bases, with 11 bases between. CDR1 is KGHSH and CDR2 is LQKENI in the germline V gene. The CDR3 has 14 residues. Aged roughly 6 to 100, donors were systemically healthy Caucasians from Russia. Every sample yielded at least 6.5 million isolated PBMCs. The data were obtained in a study of blood T cells in healthy people across ages. Alongside a J-beta primer mix, a sample-barcoded 5' primer served in a second PCR lasting about 7 to 12 cycles. Every cDNA molecule carried a tag from a template-switch adaptor bearing 12 random nucleotides. TCRdb re-derived calls from the 5' RACE reads in MiXCR, one entry per CDR3 protein. The sample contains around 1,500,000 distinct CDR3 sequences, approximately 40% of which appear only once.

This clonotype was sampled from a woman aged 18-29 years in good health. The chain recombines TRBV18 with TRBJ1-2, with TRBD1 as a possible D gene (5 bases). Specimen: blood. The CDR3 loop reads CASSPPQGGHGYTF. CDR3 DNA: TGTGCCAGCTCACCACCGCAGGGAGGGCATGGCTACACCTTC.